The 5 T cell receptor beta chains presented below share a single source sample, sequenced in a study of cytomegalovirus exposure and HLA in healthy donors. Vbeta (60) and Jbeta (13) primers were used in the PCR. Assay used: immunoSEQ multiplex PCR; TCRdb lists only in-frame clones, some missing. The sample includes around 76,000 clones. Sample: PBMCs. Receptor source: a man between 40 and 49 years old in good health and CMV-seronegative.

The chain couples TRBV10-3 to TRBJ1-5; 8 bases map to TRBD1. There are 14 residues in the CDR3. Trimming at V came to 3 bases and at J to 2 bases, leaving 0 bases not matched to a gene. Per the germline V gene, CDR1 is ENHRY and CDR2 is SYGVKD. DNA of the CDR3: TGTGCCATCAGTGAACAGGGGGGCAATCAGCCCCAGCATTTT. It yields the protein CAISEQGGNQPQHF.

V usage is TRBV5-4 and J usage is TRBJ2-7, with 8 bases identical to TRBD1. The ends lost 4 bases at V and 3 bases at J; junction bases unmatched: 9. The CDR3 covers 15 residues. Per the germline V gene, CDR1 is SGHNT and CDR2 is YYREEE (reference sequence). This CDR3 is CASSPGQGKNYEQYF. The CDR3 region has the DNA TGTGCCAGCAGCCCCGGACAGGGAAAGAACTACGAGCAGTACTTC.

The rearrangement joins TRBV19 to TRBJ2-3; TRBD1 matches at 9 bases. Germline-derived CDR1 and CDR2 are LNHDA and SQIVND (reference sequence). Germline trimming cut 1 base from V and 3 bases from J; bases unmatched to any gene: 5. The CDR3 runs to 16 residues. This CDR3 reads CASSIGGQGRTDTQYF. The CDR3 DNA is TGTGCCAGTAGTATAGGGGGACAGGGTCGGACAGATACGCAGTATTTT.

This chain uses TRBV30 with TRBJ1-1; possible D gene TRBD1, 5 bases. The length of the CDR3 is 13 residues. The germline V and J ends were trimmed by 3 bases and 4 bases, with 12 bases remaining between them. Germline CDR1 reads GTSNPN; CDR2 reads SVGIG (reference sequence). CDR3 in DNA: TGTGCCTGGAGATTCAGAAGGGGCACTGAAGCTTTCTTT. Its protein is CAWRFRRGTEAFF.

The V and J genes are TRBV30 and TRBJ2-3; tentative D call: TRBD1 (5 bases). The CDR3 runs to 15 residues. Trimming left V 6 bases short and J 4 bases short, with 20 bases between. CDR1 and CDR2 (germline): GTSNPN, SVGIG (reference sequence). CDR3 DNA sequence: TGTGCCTGCCTCTCTGGACAAAAGATCCCAGATACGCAGTATTTT. It encodes CACLSGQKIPDTQYF.